This T cell receptor (beta chain) is from a study of CD8 T cells in ankylosing spondylitis. Generation of TCR beta libraries employed quantitative 5'-RACE incorporating molecular barcodes. TCRdb redid the calling of the 5' RACE reads with MiXCR, one entry per CDR3 protein. The sample contains about 220,000 distinct CDR3 sequences, more than 9% of which appear only once. The CDR3 spans 14 residues. With 5 bases removed from V and 4 bases from J, the gap between germline ends came to 12 bases. Many counts were recorded for this clonotype. The antigen remains undetermined. Regarding the study as a whole: It was reported that disease-linked clones were significantly enriched in matched ankylosing spondylitis synovial fluid. Reactive arthritis synovial fluid and blood previously showed some of these motif variants.

Input material: blood, either unsorted or a sorted T cell fraction (not recorded which). The chain joins TRBV12-3 or TRBV12-4 to TRBJ1-5; no clear D gene. The receptor's source is a male donor with ankylosing spondylitis or in good health (not recorded which). In DNA form, the CDR3 reads TGTGCCAGCAGTACAGCCCAACTAAATCAGCCCCAGCATTTT. Its protein is CASSTAQLNQPQHF.